Listed here are 16 T cell receptor beta chains from one sample, sequenced in a study of blood T cells in healthy people across ages. A second PCR of roughly 7 to 11 cycles used a sample-barcoded 5' primer and a J-beta primer mix. TCRdb reanalysed the 5' RACE reads using MiXCR and keeps one entry per CDR3 protein. The sample shows some 790,000 distinct CDR3 sequences, 29% of them seen only once. Specimen: blood. The receptors were sampled from a woman aged 80 or older in good health.

Turning to this clonotype: Just one base apart from a much larger clone, this may be a read error. The rearrangement links TRBV7-2 to TRBJ2-5, with no clear D. CDR1 and CDR2 (germline): SGHTA, FQGNSA. This CDR3 spans 17 amino acids. V lost 5 bases to trimming and J lost 5 bases, with 24 bases between them. DNA for the CDR3: TGTGCCAGCAGCCCTAAAGCCCAACTTGTAGTCACCGAGACCCAGTACTTC. Translation: CASSPKAQLVVTETQYF.

V usage is TRBV20-1 and J usage is TRBJ1-1; 10 nucleotides agree with TRBD1. Germline V gives CDR1 DFQATT, CDR2 SNEGSKA (reference sequence). This CDR3 has 15 residues. The V and J ends lost 0 bases and 5 bases, in that order; junction bases with no gene match: 6. The CDR3: CSARDWGQGRTEAFF. The CDR3 coding sequence is TGCAGTGCTAGAGATTGGGGACAGGGGAGAACTGAAGCTTTCTTT.

The J gene is TRBJ2-3, the V gene TRBV30; the D is unclear. The V and J ends lost 3 bases and 4 bases respectively, with 5 bases between them. CDR1 and CDR2 from the germline V gene are GTSNPN and SVGIG (reference sequence). The CDR3 has 11 amino acids. CDR3 residues: CAWRPADTQYF. In DNA, the CDR3 is TGTGCCTGGAGACCGGCAGATACGCAGTATTTT.

In this sample, this clonotype turned up many times. The chain carries TRBV7-2 and TRBJ2-1, with D perhaps being TRBD1 or TRBD2 (6 bases each). There are 17 residues in the CDR3. V was trimmed by 0 bases and J by 0 bases, leaving 12 bases between them. Germline CDR1 reads SGHTA; CDR2 reads FQGNSA. The CDR3 reads CASSLASRGVSYNEQFF. The CDR3 DNA reads as TGTGCCAGCAGCTTAGCCTCTAGGGGGGTCTCCTACAATGAGCAGTTCTTC.

V usage is TRBV7-2 and J usage is TRBJ1-6, with D possibly matching TRBD1 (5 bases). V lost 5 bases, J lost 9 bases, and 11 bases lay in between. The germline V gene has CDR1 SGHTA and CDR2 FQGNSA. The CDR3 loop spans 13 amino acids. CDR3 loop: CASSAEGFSPLHF. The DNA of the CDR3 is TGTGCCAGCAGCGCCGAGGGGTTTTCACCCCTCCACTTT.

This clonotype was counted ten times or more. The chain links TRBV4-3 to TRBJ2-1; TRBD2 aligns across 14 bases. Germline V CDR1 and CDR2: LGHNA, YSLEER. With V trimmed by 1 base and J by 4 bases, 3 bases remained unmatched. The CDR3 totals 17 residues. The CDR3 nucleotides read TGCGCCAGCAGCCAAGGGGGGACTAGCGGGGGTTACAATGAGCAGTTCTTC. This sequence encodes CASSQGGTSGGYNEQFF.

This clonotype was found many times. The chain employs TRBV6-6 and TRBJ2-3; a possible D gene is TRBD1 (6 bases). V lost 9 bases, J lost 3 bases, and 19 bases lay in between. The CDR3 length is 15 residues. The germline CDR1 and CDR2 sequences are MNHNY and SVGAGI (reference sequence). In nucleotides, the CDR3 is TGTGCCAGTAAAACAGGGTTTATTTATACAGATACGCAGTATTTT. It encodes CASKTGFIYTDTQYF.

CDR3 sequence (DNA): TGTGCCAGCTCACCACCGACTAGCGGGGGACACACAGATACGCAGTATTTT. As protein: CASSPPTSGGHTDTQYF. The V and J genes are TRBV18 and TRBJ2-3, with TRBD2 matching over 12 bases. Unmatched junction bases numbered 3, after V lost 0 bases and J lost 2 bases. Germline assignment: CDR1 KGHSH and CDR2 LQKENI. CDR3 length equals 17 residues. Looking up the rest from reference TRBV18 and TRBJ2-3 gives the full variable domain: NAGVMQNPRHLVRRRGQEARLRCSPMKGHSHVYWYRQLPEEGLKFMVYLQKENIIDESGMPKERFSAEFPKEGPSILRIQQVVRGDSAAYFCASSPPTSGGHTDTQYFGPGTRLTVL.

This clonotype was observed at least ten times. This chain links TRBV6-6 with TRBJ2-5; the D gene is possibly TRBD2 (7 bases). The CDR3 contains 14 residues. Germline-derived CDR1 and CDR2 are MNHNY and SVGAGI (reference sequence). V was shortened by 11 bases and J by 0 bases, with 16 bases between the two germline ends. In nucleotides, the CDR3 is TGTGCCTGCGGAGGGGGGGGGAACCAAGAGACCCAGTACTTC. It specifies CACGGGGNQETQYF.

This clonotype occurred a few times. The chain uses TRBV28 and TRBJ1-2; 10 bases are shared with TRBD1. This CDR3 is 18 amino acids long. V was pared by 5 bases and J by 8 bases, with 20 bases of the junction left unmatched. Germline values: CDR1 MDHEN, CDR2 SYDVKM. The CDR3 spells CASSRRRQGATRWGGYTF. CDR3 nucleotides: TGTGCCAGCAGTAGACGACGACAGGGGGCGACGCGCTGGGGGGGCTACACCTTC.

There are many counts of this clonotype. V is TRBV5-4 and J is TRBJ2-1; 11 bases match TRBD2. CDR1 SGHNT and CDR2 YYREEE come from the germline V gene (reference sequence). This CDR3 has 15 residues. Trimming removed 4 bases from V and 8 bases from J; junction bases left unmatched: 8. CDR3 amino acids: CASSDMTSGAYEQFF. The CDR3 DNA reads TGTGCCAGCAGCGACATGACTAGCGGGGCATATGAGCAGTTCTTC.

In this sample, this clonotype turned up many times. This chain uses TRBV20-1 with TRBJ2-7; D call uncertain. CDR1 and CDR2 (germline): DFQATT, SNEGSKA (reference sequence). V lost 5 bases and J 2 bases, leaving 10 bases between the germline ends. This CDR3 comprises 12 residues. DNA for the CDR3: TGCAGTGCTCATGGGCTACCCTACGAGCAGTACTTC. It codes for CSAHGLPYEQYF.

The J gene is TRBJ1-4, the V gene TRBV20-1; 10 bases line up with TRBD1. Germline V gene sequence: CDR1 DFQATT, CDR2 SNEGSKA (reference sequence). V trimming: 0 bases; J trimming: 8 bases; junction bases outside the gene matches: 6. The CDR3 covers 15 residues. The CDR3 DNA is TGCAGTGCTAGAGAAGACAGGGGGCGCCGGGAAAAACTGTTTTTT. This sequence encodes CSAREDRGRREKLFF.

This rearrangement joins TRBV30 to TRBJ2-5; 7 bases are a match to TRBD2. The CDR3 spans 14 residues. CDR1 GTSNPN and CDR2 SVGIG come from the germline V gene (reference sequence). J gave up 2 bases and V 5 bases, and 8 bases lay outside the gene matches. The CDR3 is CAWGLGRGQETQYF. The CDR3 DNA reads as TGTGCCTGGGGACTAGGGCGGGGACAAGAGACCCAGTACTTC.

This clonotype came up many times. This sequence joins TRBV7-2 and TRBJ2-6, with unresolved D. Deletions cut 1 base from V and 1 base from J, with 8 bases between. Looked up from germline, CDR1 is SGHTA and CDR2 is FQGNSA. The CDR3 consists of 16 residues. DNA for the CDR3: TGTGCCAGCAGCTTAGACCTGATTTCTGGGGCCAACGTCCTGACTTTC. Translating gives CASSLDLISGANVLTF.

As for this clonotype: A much larger clone differs by one base, so this may be a read error. The V call is TRBV6-2 or TRBV6-3, the J call TRBJ2-7; weak D call: TRBD2 (5 bases). The CDR3 loop spans 14 amino acids. Trimming left V 6 bases short and J 7 bases short, with 19 bases between. Germline assignment: CDR1 MNHEY and CDR2 SVGEGT. The CDR3 coding sequence is TGTGCCAGCAGGAGGGTCGGTGGGAGAGGAGAGCAGTACTTC. Translation gives CASRRVGGRGEQYF.